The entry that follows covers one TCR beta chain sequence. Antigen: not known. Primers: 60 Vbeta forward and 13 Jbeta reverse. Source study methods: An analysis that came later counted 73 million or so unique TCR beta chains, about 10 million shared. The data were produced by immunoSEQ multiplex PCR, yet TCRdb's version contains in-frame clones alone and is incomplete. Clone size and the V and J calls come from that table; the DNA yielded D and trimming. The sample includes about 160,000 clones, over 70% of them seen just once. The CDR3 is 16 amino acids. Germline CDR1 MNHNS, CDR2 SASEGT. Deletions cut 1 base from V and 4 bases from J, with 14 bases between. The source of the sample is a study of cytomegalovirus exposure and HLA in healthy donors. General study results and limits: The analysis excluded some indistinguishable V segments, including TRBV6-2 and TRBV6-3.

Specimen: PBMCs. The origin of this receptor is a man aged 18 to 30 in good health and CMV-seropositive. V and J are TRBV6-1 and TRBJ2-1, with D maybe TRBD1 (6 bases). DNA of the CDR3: TGTGCCAGCAGTGAAGGGGGTGGGGGCCGTTACAATGAGCAGTTCTTC. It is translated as CASSEGGGGRYNEQFF.